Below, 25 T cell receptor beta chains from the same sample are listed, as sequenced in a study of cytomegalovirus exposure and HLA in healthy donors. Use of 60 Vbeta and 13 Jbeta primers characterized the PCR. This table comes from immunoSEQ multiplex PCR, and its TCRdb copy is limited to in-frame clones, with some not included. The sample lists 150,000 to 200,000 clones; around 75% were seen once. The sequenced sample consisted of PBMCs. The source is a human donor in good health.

In nucleotides, the CDR3 is TGTGCCAGCAGCTTCGATAGCCGGGAGACCCAGTACTTC. Its translation: CASSFDSRETQYF. The chain uses TRBV5-4 and TRBJ2-5; no clear D. Trimming removed 2 bases from V and 5 bases from J, with 10 bases in between. This CDR3 has 13 residues. Germline V CDR1 and CDR2: SGHNT, YYREEE (reference sequence).

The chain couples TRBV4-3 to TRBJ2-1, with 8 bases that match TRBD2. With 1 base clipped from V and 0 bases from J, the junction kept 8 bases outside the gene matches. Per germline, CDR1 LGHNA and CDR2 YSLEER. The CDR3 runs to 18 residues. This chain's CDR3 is CASSQGLDGGGSYNEQFF. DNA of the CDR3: TGCGCCAGCAGCCAAGGCTTAGACGGGGGGGGCTCCTACAATGAGCAGTTCTTC.

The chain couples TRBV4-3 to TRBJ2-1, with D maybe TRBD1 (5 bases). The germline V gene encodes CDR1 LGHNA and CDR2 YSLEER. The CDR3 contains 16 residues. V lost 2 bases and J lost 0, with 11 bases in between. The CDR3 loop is CASSQLRGYSYNEQFF. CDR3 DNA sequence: TGCGCCAGCAGCCAACTTAGGGGATACTCCTACAATGAGCAGTTCTTC.

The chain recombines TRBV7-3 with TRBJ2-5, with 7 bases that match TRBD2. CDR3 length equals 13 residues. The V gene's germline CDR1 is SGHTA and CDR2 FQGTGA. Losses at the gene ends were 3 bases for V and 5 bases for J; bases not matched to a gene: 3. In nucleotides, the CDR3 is TGTGCCAGCAGCTTCTGGGGGGGGGAGACCCAGTACTTC. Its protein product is CASSFWGGETQYF.

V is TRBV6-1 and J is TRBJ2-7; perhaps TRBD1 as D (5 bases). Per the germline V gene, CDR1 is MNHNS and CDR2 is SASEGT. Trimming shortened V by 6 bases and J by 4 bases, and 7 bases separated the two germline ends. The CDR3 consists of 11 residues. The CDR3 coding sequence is TGTGCCAGCAGGGGGCGATACGAGCAGTACTTC. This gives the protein CASRGRYEQYF.

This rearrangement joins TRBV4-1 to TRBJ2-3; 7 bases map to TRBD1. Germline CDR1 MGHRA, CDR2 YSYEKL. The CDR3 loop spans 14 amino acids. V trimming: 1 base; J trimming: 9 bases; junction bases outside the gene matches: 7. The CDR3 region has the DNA TGCGCCAGCAGCCAAGCTCACAGGGGCGAGACGCAGTATTTT. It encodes CASSQAHRGETQYF.

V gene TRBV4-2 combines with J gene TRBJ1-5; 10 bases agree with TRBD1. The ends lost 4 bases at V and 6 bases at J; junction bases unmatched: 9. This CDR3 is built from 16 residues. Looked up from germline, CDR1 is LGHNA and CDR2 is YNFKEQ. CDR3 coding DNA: TGTGCCAGCAGCCGAGTCCCGGGACAGGGGACTCAGCCCCAGCATTTT. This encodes CASSRVPGQGTQPQHF.

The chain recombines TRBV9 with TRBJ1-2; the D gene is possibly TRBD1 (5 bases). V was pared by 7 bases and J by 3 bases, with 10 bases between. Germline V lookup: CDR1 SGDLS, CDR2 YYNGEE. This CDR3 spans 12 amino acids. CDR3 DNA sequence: TGTGCCAGCTACGCAGGGTACTATGGCTACACCTTC. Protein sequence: CASYAGYYGYTF.

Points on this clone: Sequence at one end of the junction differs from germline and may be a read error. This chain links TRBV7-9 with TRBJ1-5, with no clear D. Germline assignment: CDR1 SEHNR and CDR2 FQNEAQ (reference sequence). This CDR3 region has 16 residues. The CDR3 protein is CSSSPLEGRHNQPQHF. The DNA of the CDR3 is TGTTCCAGCAGCCCCCTCGAAGGCAGACACAATCAGCCCCAGCATTTT.

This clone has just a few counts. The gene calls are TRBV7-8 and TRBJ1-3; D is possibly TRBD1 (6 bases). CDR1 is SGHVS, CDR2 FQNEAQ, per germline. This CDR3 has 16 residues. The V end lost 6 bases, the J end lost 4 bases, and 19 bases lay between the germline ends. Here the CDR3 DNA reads TGTGCCAGCAGTTTTATCCTACAGGGCCGGGGAAACACCATATATTTT. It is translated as CASSFILQGRGNTIYF.

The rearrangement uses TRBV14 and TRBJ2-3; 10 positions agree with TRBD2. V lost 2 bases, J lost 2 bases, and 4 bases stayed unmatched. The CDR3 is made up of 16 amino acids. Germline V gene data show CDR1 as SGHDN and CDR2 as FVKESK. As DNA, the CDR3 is TGTGCCAGCAGCCAACTACTAGCGGGGTACACAGATACGCAGTATTTT. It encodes CASSQLLAGYTDTQYF.

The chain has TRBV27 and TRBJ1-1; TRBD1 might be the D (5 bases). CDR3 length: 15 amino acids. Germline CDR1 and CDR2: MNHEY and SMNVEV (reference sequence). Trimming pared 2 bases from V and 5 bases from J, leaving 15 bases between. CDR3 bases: TGTGCCAGCAGTTTAAATAGGGGCGGTTCGACTGAAGCTTTCTTT. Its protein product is CASSLNRGGSTEAFF.

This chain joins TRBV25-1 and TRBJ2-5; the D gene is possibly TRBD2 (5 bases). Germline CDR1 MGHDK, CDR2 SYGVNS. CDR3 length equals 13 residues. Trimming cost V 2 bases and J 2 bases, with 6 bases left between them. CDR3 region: CASSEERQETQYF. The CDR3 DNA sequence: TGTGCCAGCAGTGAAGAGCGGCAAGAGACCCAGTACTTC.

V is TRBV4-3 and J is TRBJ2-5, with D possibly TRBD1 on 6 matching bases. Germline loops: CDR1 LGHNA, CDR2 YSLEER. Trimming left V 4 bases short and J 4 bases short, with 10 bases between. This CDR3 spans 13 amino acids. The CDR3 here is CASSPDSVETQYF. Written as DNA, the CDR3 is TGCGCCAGCAGCCCGGACAGCGTAGAGACCCAGTACTTC.

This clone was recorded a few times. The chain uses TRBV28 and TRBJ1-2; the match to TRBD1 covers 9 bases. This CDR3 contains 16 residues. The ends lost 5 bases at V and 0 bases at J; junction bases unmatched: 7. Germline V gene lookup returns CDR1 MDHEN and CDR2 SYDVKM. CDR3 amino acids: CASSADRDRANYGYTF. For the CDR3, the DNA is TGTGCCAGCAGTGCGGACCGGGACAGGGCTAACTATGGCTACACCTTC.

The DNA of the CDR3 is TGTGCCATCAGCCGACAGGGCCTCGGAAACACCATATATTTT. Protein product: CAISRQGLGNTIYF. This chain joins TRBV10-3 and TRBJ1-3; TRBD1 matches 7 bases. The trim removed 6 bases at V and 4 bases at J, leaving 6 bases unmatched. Germline-derived CDR1 and CDR2 are ENHRY and SYGVKD. The CDR3 spans 14 residues.

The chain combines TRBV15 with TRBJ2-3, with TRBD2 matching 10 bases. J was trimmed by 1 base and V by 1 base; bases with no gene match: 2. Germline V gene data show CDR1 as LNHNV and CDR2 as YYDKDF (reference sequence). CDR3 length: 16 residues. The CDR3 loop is CATSRGLAGGTDTQYF. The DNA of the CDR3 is TGTGCCACCAGCAGAGGGCTAGCGGGGGGCACAGATACGCAGTATTTT.

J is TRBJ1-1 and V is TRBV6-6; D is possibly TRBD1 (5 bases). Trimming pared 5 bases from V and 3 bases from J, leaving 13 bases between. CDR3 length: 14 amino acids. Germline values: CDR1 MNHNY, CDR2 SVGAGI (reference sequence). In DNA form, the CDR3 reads TGTGCCAGCAGTCCGCCGAGGACATACACTGAAGCTTTCTTT. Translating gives CASSPPRTYTEAFF.

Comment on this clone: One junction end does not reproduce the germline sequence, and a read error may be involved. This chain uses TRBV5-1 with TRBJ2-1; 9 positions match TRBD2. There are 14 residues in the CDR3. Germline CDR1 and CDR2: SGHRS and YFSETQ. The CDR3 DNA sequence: TGCGCCAGCGGCTTATCTAGCGGGGTACCTTCGCAGTTCTTC. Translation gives CASGLSSGVPSQFF. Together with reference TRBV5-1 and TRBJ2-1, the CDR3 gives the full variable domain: KAGVTQTPRYLIKTRGQQVTLSCSPISGHRSVSWYQQTPGQGLQFLFEYFSETQRNKGNFPGRFSGRQFSNSRSEMNVSTLELGDSALYLCASGLSSGVPSQFFGPGTRLTVL.

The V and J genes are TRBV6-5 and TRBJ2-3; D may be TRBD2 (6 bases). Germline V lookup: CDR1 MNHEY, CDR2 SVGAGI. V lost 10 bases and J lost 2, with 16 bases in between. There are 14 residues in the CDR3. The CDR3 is CATFSGLTTDTQYF. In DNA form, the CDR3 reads TGTGCCACCTTTTCGGGACTTACCACAGATACGCAGTATTTT.

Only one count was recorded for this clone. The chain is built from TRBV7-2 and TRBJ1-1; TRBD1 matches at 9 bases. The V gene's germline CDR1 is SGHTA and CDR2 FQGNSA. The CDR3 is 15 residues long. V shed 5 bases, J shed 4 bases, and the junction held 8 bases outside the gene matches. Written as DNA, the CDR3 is TGTGCCAGCAGCCCCAATCGACAGGGGGGCACTGAAGCTTTCTTT. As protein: CASSPNRQGGTEAFF. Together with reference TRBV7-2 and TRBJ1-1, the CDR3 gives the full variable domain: GAGVSQSPSNKVTEKGKDVELRCDPISGHTALYWYRQSLGQGLEFLIYFQGNSAPDKSGLPSDRFSAERTGGSVSTLTIQRTQQEDSAVYLCASSPNRQGGTEAFFGQGTRLTVV.

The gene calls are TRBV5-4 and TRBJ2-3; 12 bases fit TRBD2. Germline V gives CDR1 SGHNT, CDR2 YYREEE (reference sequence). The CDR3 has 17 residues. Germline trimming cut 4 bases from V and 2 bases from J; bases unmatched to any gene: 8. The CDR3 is CASSVSSGGAVTDTQYF. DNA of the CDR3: TGTGCCAGCAGCGTATCTAGCGGGGGGGCCGTCACAGATACGCAGTATTTT.

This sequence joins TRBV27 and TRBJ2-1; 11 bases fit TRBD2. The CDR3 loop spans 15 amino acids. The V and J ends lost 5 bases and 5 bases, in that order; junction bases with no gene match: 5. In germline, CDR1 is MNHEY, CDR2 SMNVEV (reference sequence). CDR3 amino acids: CASSVASGGHNEQFF. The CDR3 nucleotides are TGTGCCAGCAGTGTGGCTAGCGGGGGGCACAATGAGCAGTTCTTC.

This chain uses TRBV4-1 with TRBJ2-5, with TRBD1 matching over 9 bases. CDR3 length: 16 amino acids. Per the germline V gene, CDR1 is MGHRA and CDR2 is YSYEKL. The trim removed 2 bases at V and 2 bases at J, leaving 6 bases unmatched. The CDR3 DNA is TGCGCCAGCAGCCAATTTGGGGGACAGGGTCAAGAGACCCAGTACTTC. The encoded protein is CASSQFGGQGQETQYF.

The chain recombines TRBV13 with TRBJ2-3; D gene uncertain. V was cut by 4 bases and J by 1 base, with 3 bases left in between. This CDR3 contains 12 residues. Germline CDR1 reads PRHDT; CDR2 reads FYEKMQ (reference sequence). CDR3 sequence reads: CASSSGTDTQYF. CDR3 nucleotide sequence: TGTGCCAGCAGCTCCGGCACAGATACGCAGTATTTT.